This is a list of T cell receptor beta chains from one sample in a study of CDR3 diversity in severe acne. MiXCR, run by TCRdb on the PCR reads, gives a single entry per CDR3 protein. The sample lists tens of thousands of distinct CDR3 sequences; under 65% were seen once. Sequenced sample: blood. The receptor set was obtained from a male donor in good health, without acne. Both conserved end residues are part of each CDR3. The D gene is left open where the match is weak. Where a row states a size, it is once, few, many or the class of an expanded clone; other rows omit it.

j_gene,v_gene,d_gene,abundance,CDR3aa,CDR3nt
TRBJ2-1,TRBV6-1,TRBD2,few,CASSELAGGSYNEQFF,TGTGCCAGCAGTGAATTGGCGGGAGGGTCCTACAATGAGCAGTTCTTC
TRBJ2-1,TRBV6-1,TRBD1,many,CASSDGIMDRVDEQFF,TGTGCCAGCAGTGATGGGATTATGGACAGGGTCGATGAGCAGTTCTTC
TRBJ2-1,TRBV2,TRBD2,once,CASRDLAGGQNEQFF,TGTGCCAGCAGAGATTTAGCGGGGGGGCAAAATGAGCAGTTCTTC
TRBJ1-1,TRBV29-1,-,-,CSVERGLGTEAFF,TGCAGCGTTGAGCGGGGCCTCGGCACTGAAGCTTTCTTT
TRBJ2-1,TRBV20-1,TRBD2,-,CSARDTLGLADNEQFF,TGCAGTGCTAGAGATACTCTGGGACTAGCGGACAATGAGCAGTTCTTC
TRBJ1-2,TRBV6-6,-,-,CASSENLFGCTF,TGTGCCAGCAGTGAAAACCTGTTTGGCTGCACCTTC
TRBJ2-5,TRBV20-1,TRBD2,many,CSAISGTSGGLETQYF,TGCAGTGCTATCTCCGGGACTAGCGGGGGGCTGGAGACCCAGTACTTC
TRBJ1-2,TRBV11-3,-,-,CASSQMTGTPSRGYTF,TGTGCCAGCAGCCAAATGACAGGAACCCCTTCGCGAGGCTACACCTTC
TRBJ1-6,TRBV25-1,TRBD1,-,CASSLWTGTGVPSPHHF,TGTGCCAGCAGTCTCTGGACAGGGACAGGGGTGCCTTCACCCCACCACTTT
TRBJ2-7,TRBV4-1,TRBD2,few,CASSQAGGGGYEQYF,TGCGCCAGCAGCCAAGCGGGAGGGGGGGGTTACGAGCAGTACTTC
TRBJ2-7,TRBV12-2,-,many,CASRYSTTAAEQYF,TGTGCAAGTCGCTATTCAACTACAGCCGCCGAGCAGTACTTC
TRBJ1-1,TRBV6-1,-,many,CASRTGNTEAFF,TGTGCCAGCAGGACAGGGAACACTGAAGCTTTCTTT
TRBJ2-3,TRBV11-2,-,-,CASSLGESSYNEQYF,TGTGCCAGCAGCTTAGGGGAAAGCTCCTACAATGAGCAGTATTTT
TRBJ1-2,TRBV7-2,-,-,CASSLASGGSDYGYTF,TGCGCCAGCAGCTTAGCGTCCGGGGGTAGCGACTATGGCTACACCTTC
TRBJ1-1,TRBV9,-,-,CASSPGGYDTEAFF,TGTGCCAGCAGCCCCGGCGGATACGACACTGAAGCTTTCTTT
TRBJ2-7,TRBV2,-,many,CASSEARGRNEQYF,TGTGCCAGCAGTGAAGCGCGGGGGCGGAACGAGCAGTACTTC
TRBJ2-7,TRBV29-1,TRBD2,-,CSAGRLAGPYEQYF,TGCAGCGCCGGCAGACTAGCGGGCCCCTACGAGCAGTACTTC
TRBJ2-2,TRBV12-3/TRBV12-4,-,-,CASSTRGTGELFF,TGTGCCAGCAGTACTCGGGGTACCGGGGAGCTGTTTTTT
TRBJ2-7,TRBV15,-,medium-sized,CATSRGAGITGEQYF,TGTGCCACCAGCCGTGGGGCAGGTATTACGGGGGAGCAGTACTTC
TRBJ2-1,TRBV9,TRBD1,-,CASSARDRGSYNEQFF,TGTGCCAGCAGCGCCCGGGACAGGGGCTCCTACAATGAGCAGTTCTTC
TRBJ2-2,TRBV7-7,-,-,CASSLAGNTGELFF,TGTGCTAGCAGCTTAGCTGGGAACACCGGGGAGCTGTTTTTT
TRBJ1-1,TRBV7-6,TRBD1,few,CASSAGTATEAFF,TGTGCCAGCAGCGCTGGGACAGCCACTGAAGCTTTCTTT
TRBJ1-1,TRBV6-6,-,once,CASSYKGYPTEAFF,TGTGCCAGCAGTTACAAGGGGTACCCCACTGAAGCCTTCTTC
TRBJ1-2,TRBV20-1,-,-,CSAPDGAGNNYGYTF,TGCAGTGCCCCAGATGGGGCAGGGAATAACTATGGCTACACCTTC
TRBJ2-1,TRBV25-1,TRBD2,many,CASSDSGTSGANEQFF,TGTGCCAGCAGTGACTCCGGGACTAGCGGGGCCAATGAGCAGTTCTTC
TRBJ1-1,TRBV10-2,-,-,CASRDRSKRLTGEKYTEAFF,TGCGCCAGCAGGGACCGGTCAAAGCGATTGACAGGAGAAAAGTACACTGAAGCTTTCTTT
TRBJ1-6,TRBV7-3,-,-,CASSFGQRYSPLHF,TGTGCCAGCAGCTTCGGACAACGTTATTCACCCCTCCACTTT
TRBJ1-2,TRBV10-2,-,medium-sized,CASSEGDLVYGYTF,TGCGCCAGCAGCGAAGGGGATTTGGTCTATGGCTACACCTTC
TRBJ2-3,TRBV20-1,-,many,CSARGLGQGLTDTQYF,TGCAGTGCTAGGGGGTTGGGGCAGGGGCTCACAGATACGCAGTATTTT
TRBJ2-7,TRBV5-5,TRBD2,-,CASSFRLAGGYEQYF,TGTGCCAGCAGCTTCCGACTAGCGGGAGGGTACGAGCAGTACTTC
TRBJ2-7,TRBV2,TRBD1,-,CASRTPGQGAREQYF,TGTGCCAGCAGGACCCCGGGACAGGGGGCAAGGGAGCAGTACTTC
TRBJ1-2,TRBV30,TRBD1,many,CAWSVIPGGDYGYTF,TGTGCCTGGAGTGTAATACCAGGGGGCGACTATGGCTACACCTTC
TRBJ2-7,TRBV6-5,-,-,CASSGLGGYEQYF,TGTGCCAGCAGTGGGCTAGGGGGCTACGAGCAGTACTTC
TRBJ2-7,TRBV29-1,-,many,CSVEGARDGGYEQYF,TGCAGCGTTGAAGGGGCGCGTGATGGAGGCTACGAGCAGTACTTC
TRBJ2-7,TRBV6-5,TRBD1,-,CASRRDRGDEQYF,TGTGCCAGCAGACGGGACAGGGGTGACGAGCAGTACTTC
TRBJ1-2,TRBV6-5,-,many,CASIEQGANYGYTF,TGTGCCAGCATTGAACAGGGAGCTAACTATGGCTACACCTTC
TRBJ1-5,TRBV10-3,TRBD1,-,CAISGYRGSNQPQHF,TGTGCCATCAGTGGCTACAGGGGTAGCAATCAGCCCCAGCATTTT
TRBJ2-7,TRBV20-1,-,medium-sized,CSAVPSAGSYEQYF,TGCAGTGCTGTTCCTAGCGCGGGCTCCTACGAGCAGTACTTC
TRBJ1-6,TRBV9,-,few,CASSVLGDNSPLHF,TGTGCCAGCAGCGTACTAGGGGATAATTCACCCCTCCACTTT
TRBJ1-5,TRBV4-1,TRBD1,many,CASSHALGQRAGQPQHF,TGCGCCAGCAGCCACGCCCTGGGACAGCGGGCCGGTCAGCCCCAGCATTTT
TRBJ2-5,TRBV20-1,TRBD2,once,CSASGRRAPGQETQYF,TGCAGTGCTAGCGGGAGGAGGGCCCCAGGGCAAGAGACCCAGTACTTC
TRBJ2-2,TRBV24-1,TRBD1,-,CASRGQGEWTGELFF,TGTGCCAGCAGGGGACAGGGGGAGTGGACCGGGGAGCTGTTTTTT
TRBJ1-5,TRBV19,-,many,CASSNPPGEGQPQHF,TGTGCCAGTAGTAACCCCCCAGGGGAGGGTCAGCCCCAGCATTTT
TRBJ2-7,TRBV20-1,-,many,CSARMEHQYF,TGCAGTGCTAGAATGGAGCATCAGTACTTC
TRBJ2-3,TRBV6-4,TRBD2,many,CASSDGTSGGDTQYF,TGTGCCAGCAGTGACGGGACTAGCGGGGGGGATACGCAGTATTTT
TRBJ2-7,TRBV7-9,TRBD1,-,CASSYSPTGTYEQYF,TGTGCCAGCAGTTACTCGCCGACAGGGACCTACGAGCAGTACTTC
TRBJ2-7,TRBV4-2,-,many,CASSPQVSYEQYF,TGTGCCAGCAGCCCACAGGTTTCCTACGAGCAGTACTTC
TRBJ2-5,TRBV13,TRBD2,few,CASSRGTITQETQYF,TGTGCCAGCAGCCGCGGGACTATCACACAAGAGACCCAGTACTTC
TRBJ2-7,TRBV7-9,TRBD1,-,CASSSTGELYEQYF,TGTGCCAGCAGCTCGACAGGGGAGTTGTACGAGCAGTACTTC
TRBJ1-6,TRBV5-1,TRBD1,-,CASSYGQGEGSPLHF,TGCGCCAGCAGCTACGGACAGGGCGAGGGTTCACCCCTCCACTTT
TRBJ2-7,TRBV2,-,-,CASTAGSLSYEQYF,TGTGCCAGCACAGCAGGGTCCCTCTCCTACGAGCAGTACTTC
TRBJ1-6,TRBV10-2,TRBD1,few,CASSPGQHSPLHF,TGCGCCAGCAGTCCGGGACAGCATTCACCCCTCCACTTT
TRBJ2-7,TRBV20-1,-,-,CSAPPLDAYEQYF,TGCAGTGCTCCTCCCCTGGATGCCTACGAGCAGTACTTC
TRBJ2-3,TRBV7-3,TRBD1,-,CASSNSGQGADTQYF,TGTGCCAGCAGCAACTCGGGACAGGGGGCAGATACGCAGTATTTT
TRBJ2-7,TRBV12-3/TRBV12-4,TRBD1,many,CASSFDRDHEQYF,TGTGCCAGCAGTTTCGACAGGGACCACGAGCAGTACTTC
TRBJ2-5,TRBV20-1,-,medium-sized,CSVGREETQYF,TGCAGTGTGGGCAGGGAGGAGACCCAGTACTTC
TRBJ2-1,TRBV28,-,-,CASSSDVSSYNEQFF,TGTGCCAGCAGTTCGGACGTCTCCTCCTACAATGAGCAGTTCTTC
TRBJ2-7,TRBV2,TRBD2,-,CASSRRGLAGAYEQYF,TGTGCCAGCAGCCGAAGGGGCCTAGCGGGAGCCTACGAGCAGTACTTC